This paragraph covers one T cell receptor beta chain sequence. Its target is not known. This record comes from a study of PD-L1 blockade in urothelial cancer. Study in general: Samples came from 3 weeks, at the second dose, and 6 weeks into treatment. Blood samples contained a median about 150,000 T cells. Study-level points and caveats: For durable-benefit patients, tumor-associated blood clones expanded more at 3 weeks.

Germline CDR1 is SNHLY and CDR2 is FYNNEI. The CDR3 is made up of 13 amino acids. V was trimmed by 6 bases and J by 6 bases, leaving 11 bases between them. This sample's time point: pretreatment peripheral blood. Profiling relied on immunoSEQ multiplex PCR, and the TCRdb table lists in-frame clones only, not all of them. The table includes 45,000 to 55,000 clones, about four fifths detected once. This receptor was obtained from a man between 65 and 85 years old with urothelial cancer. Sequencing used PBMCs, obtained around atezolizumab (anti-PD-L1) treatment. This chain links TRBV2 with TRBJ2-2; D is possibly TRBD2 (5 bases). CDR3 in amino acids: CASRPRGAGELFF. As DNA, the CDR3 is TGTGCCAGCAGGCCCCGGGGAGCCGGGGAGCTGTTTTTT.